This T cell receptor beta chain was observed in a study of control samples from healthy donors and cancer patients. TCRdb keeps only in-frame clones here, not all; method: immunoSEQ multiplex PCR. The sample carries 25,000 to 30,000 clones, approximately 85% recorded once. V lost 10 bases to trimming and J lost 2 bases; unmatched junction nucleotides: 7. This CDR3 is built from 13 residues. Germline values: CDR1 SGHKS, CDR2 YYEKEE (reference sequence). This clonotype was obtained from an older woman with head and neck cancer. This sequence joins TRBV5-5 and TRBJ2-5; 8 bases are shared with TRBD1. The sample consisted of PBMCs. The CDR3 region is CAASGGGQETQYF. The CDR3 nucleotides read TGTGCCGCTTCAGGGGGCGGGCAAGAGACCCAGTACTTC.